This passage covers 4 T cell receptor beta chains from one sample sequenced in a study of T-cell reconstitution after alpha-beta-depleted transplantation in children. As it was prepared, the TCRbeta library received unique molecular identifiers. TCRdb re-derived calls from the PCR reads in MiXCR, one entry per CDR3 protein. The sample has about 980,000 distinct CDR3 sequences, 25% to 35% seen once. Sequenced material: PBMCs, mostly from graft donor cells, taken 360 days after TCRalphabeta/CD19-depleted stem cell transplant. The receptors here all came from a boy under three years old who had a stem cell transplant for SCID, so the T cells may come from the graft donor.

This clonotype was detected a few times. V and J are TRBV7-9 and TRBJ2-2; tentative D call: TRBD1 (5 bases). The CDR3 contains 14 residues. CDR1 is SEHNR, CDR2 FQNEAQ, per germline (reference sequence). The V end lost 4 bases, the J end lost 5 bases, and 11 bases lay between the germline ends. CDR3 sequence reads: CASSWGGPTGELFF. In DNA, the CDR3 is TGTGCCAGCAGCTGGGGCGGCCCAACCGGGGAGCTGTTTTTT.

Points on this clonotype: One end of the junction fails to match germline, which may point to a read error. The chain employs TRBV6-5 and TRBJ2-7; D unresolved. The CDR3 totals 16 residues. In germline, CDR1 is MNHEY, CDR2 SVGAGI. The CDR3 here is CASSYSNQVPLYGQYF. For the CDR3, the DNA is TGTGCCAGCAGTTACTCGAACCAGGTCCCCCTTTACGGGCAGTACTTC.

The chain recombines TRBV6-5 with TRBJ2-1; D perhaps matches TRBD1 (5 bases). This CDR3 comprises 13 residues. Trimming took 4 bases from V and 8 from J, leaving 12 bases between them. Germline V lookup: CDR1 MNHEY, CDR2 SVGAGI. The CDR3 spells CASSFFDRDEQFF. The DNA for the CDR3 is TGTGCCAGCAGTTTCTTCGACAGAGATGAGCAGTTCTTC.

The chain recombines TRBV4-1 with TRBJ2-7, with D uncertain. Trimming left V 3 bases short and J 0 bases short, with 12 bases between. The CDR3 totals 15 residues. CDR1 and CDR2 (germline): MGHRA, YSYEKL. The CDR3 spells CASSQADGASYEQYF. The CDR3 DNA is TGCGCCAGCAGCCAGGCCGACGGAGCCTCCTACGAGCAGTACTTC.